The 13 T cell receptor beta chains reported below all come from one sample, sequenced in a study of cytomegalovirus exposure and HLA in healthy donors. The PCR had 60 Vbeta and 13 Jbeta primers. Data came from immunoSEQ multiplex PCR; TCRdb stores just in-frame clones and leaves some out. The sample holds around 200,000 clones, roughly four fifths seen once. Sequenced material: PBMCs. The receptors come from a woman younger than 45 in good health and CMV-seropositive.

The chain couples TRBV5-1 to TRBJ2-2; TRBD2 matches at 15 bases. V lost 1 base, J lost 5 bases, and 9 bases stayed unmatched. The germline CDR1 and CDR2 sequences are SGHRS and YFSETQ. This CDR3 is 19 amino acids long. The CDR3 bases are TGCGCCAGCAGCTTGAGGACTAGCGGGAGGGCTAAATTAACCGGGGAGCTGTTTTTT. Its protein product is CASSLRTSGRAKLTGELFF.

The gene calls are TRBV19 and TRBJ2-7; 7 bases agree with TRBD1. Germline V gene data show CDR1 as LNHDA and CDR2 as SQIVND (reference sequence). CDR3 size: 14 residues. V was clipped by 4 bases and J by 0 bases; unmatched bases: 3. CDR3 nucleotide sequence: TGTGCCAGTAGTACACAGGGGTCCTCCTACGAGCAGTACTTC. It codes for CASSTQGSSYEQYF.

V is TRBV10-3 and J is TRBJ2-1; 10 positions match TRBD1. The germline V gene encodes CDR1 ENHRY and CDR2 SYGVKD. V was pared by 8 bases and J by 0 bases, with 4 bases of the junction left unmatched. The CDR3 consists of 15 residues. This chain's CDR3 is CAIGQGDRSYNEQFF. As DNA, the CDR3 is TGTGCCATCGGACAGGGGGACCGCTCCTACAATGAGCAGTTCTTC.

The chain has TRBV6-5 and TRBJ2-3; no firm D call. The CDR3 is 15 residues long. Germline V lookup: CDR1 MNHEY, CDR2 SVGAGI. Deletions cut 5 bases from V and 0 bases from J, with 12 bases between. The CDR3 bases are TGTGCCAGCAGTCACCTAGGTACTAGCACAGATACGCAGTATTTT. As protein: CASSHLGTSTDTQYF.

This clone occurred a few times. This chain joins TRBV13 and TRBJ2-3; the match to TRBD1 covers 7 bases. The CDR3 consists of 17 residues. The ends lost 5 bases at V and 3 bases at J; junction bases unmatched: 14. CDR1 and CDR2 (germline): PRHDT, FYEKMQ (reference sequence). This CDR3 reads CASSRPGQESLTDTQYF. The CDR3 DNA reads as TGTGCCAGCAGCCGACCCGGACAGGAATCGTTGACAGATACGCAGTATTTT. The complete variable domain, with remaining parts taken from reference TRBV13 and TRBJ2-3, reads AAGVIQSPRHLIKEKRETATLKCYPIPRHDTVYWYQQGPGQDPQFLISFYEKMQSDKGSIPDRFSAQQFSDYHSELNMSSLELGDSALYFCASSRPGQESLTDTQYFGPGTRLTVL.

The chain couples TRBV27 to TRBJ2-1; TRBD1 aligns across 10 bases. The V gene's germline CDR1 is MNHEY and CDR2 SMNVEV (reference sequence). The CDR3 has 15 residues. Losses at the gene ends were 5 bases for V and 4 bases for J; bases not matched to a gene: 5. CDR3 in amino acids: CASSKPGQGYNEQFF. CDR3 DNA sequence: TGTGCCAGCAGTAAACCGGGACAGGGGTACAATGAGCAGTTCTTC.

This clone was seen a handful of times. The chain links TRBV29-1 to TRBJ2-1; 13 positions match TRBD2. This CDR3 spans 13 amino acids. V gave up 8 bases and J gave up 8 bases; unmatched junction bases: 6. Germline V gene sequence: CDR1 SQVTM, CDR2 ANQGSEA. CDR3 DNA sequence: TGCAGCTCTACTAGCGGGGGGGTTTATGAGCAGTTCTTC. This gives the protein CSSTSGGVYEQFF.

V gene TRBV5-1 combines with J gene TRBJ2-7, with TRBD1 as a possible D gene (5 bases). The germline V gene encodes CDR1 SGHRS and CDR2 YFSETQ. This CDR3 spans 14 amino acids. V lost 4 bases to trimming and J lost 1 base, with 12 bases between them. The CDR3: CASSPDGHSYEQYF. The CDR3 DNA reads TGCGCCAGCAGCCCCGACGGACATTCCTACGAGCAGTACTTC.

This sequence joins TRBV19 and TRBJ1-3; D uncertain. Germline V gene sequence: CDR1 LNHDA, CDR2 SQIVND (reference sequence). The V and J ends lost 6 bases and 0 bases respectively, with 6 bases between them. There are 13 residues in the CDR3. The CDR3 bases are TGTGCCAGTAGGGAGTACTCTGGAAACACCATATATTTT. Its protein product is CASREYSGNTIYF.

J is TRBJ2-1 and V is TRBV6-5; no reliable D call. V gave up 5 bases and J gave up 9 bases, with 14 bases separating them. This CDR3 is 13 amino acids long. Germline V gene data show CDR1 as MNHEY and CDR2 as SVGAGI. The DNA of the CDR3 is TGTGCCAGCAGTGCTCCCCCGTGGAGTGAGCAGTTCTTC. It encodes CASSAPPWSEQFF.

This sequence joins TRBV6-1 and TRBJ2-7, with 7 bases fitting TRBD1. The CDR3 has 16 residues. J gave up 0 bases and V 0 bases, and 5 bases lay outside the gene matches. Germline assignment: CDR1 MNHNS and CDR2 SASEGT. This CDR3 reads CASSEAGRGSSYEQYF. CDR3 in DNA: TGTGCCAGCAGTGAAGCCGGCAGGGGGTCCTCCTACGAGCAGTACTTC.

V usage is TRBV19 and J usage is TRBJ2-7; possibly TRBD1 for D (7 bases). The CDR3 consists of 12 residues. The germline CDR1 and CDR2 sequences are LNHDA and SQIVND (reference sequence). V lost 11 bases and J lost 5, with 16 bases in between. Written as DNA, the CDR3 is TGTGCCTCCAGGGGGGCAGGGGACGAGCAGTACTTC. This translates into CASRGAGDEQYF.

The CDR3 nucleotides are TGTGCCAGCAGGGAGGACAGGGTCACTGAAGCTTTCTTT. Translation: CASREDRVTEAFF. The rearrangement uses TRBV28 and TRBJ1-1; 8 positions agree with TRBD1. The V gene's germline CDR1 is MDHEN and CDR2 SYDVKM. The V and J ends lost 6 bases and 4 bases, in that order; junction bases with no gene match: 4. The CDR3 runs to 13 residues. Complete variable domain (other parts from reference TRBV28 and TRBJ1-1): DVKVTQSSRYLVKRTGEKVFLECVQDMDHENMFWYRQDPGLGLRLIYFSYDVKMKEKGDIPEGYSVSREKKERFSLILESASTNQTSMYLCASREDRVTEAFFGQGTRLTVV.